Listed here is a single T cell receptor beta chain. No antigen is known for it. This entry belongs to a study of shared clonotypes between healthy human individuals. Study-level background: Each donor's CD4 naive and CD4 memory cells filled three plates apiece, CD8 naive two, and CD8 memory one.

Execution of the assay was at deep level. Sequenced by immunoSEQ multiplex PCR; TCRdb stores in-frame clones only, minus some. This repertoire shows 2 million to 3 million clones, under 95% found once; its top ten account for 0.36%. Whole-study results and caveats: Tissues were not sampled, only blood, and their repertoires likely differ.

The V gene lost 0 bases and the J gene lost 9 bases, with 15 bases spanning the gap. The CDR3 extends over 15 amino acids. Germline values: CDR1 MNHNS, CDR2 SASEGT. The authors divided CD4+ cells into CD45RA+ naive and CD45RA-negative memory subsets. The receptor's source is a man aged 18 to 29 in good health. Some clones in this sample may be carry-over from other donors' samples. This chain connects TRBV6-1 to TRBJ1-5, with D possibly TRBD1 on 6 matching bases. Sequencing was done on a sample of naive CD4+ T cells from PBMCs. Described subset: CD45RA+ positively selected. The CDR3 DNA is TGTGCCAGCAGTGAAGCGACAGGTGGGGTCACGCCCCAGCATTTT. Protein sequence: CASSEATGGVTPQHF.